This TCR beta chain is from a study of T cells after posttransplantation cyclophosphamide. Overall study findings and caveats: Skin or GI-infiltrating T cells shared few TRB sequences with blood. Recipient CMV seropositivity and CMV reactivation strongly tracked TRB clonality.

Concerning this clone itself: What it binds is unknown.

Germline assignment: CDR1 SGDLS and CDR2 YYNGEE. The CDR3 covers 15 residues. The V gene end was trimmed by 6 bases and the J gene end by 8 bases; junction bases not matched to a gene: 11. TCRdb's copy holds only in-frame clones and misses some; the assay was immunoSEQ multiplex PCR. The data contain several thousand clones, approximately 92% of them singletons. On the day of bone marrow donation, the related graft donor provided peripheral blood. The sequenced material came from memory CD4+ T cells sorted from PBMCs. The rearrangement links TRBV9 to TRBJ2-1, with 10 bases fitting TRBD1. This sequence originates from an older woman in good health, CMV-negative, and a related stem cell transplant donor. The CDR3 reads CASNTDRGRGDEQFF. CDR3 nucleotides: TGTGCCAGCAATACCGACAGGGGGCGAGGGGATGAGCAGTTCTTC.